This T cell receptor beta chain was captured in a study of blood T cell repertoires in COVID-19. Study overall: Sites across the United States, Italy and Spain contributed samples from acute and convalescent COVID-19.

The CDR3 runs to 19 residues. Germline CDR1 SGHKS, CDR2 YYEKEE (reference sequence). Trimming cost V 0 bases and J 0 bases, with 16 bases left between them. Under the authors' procedure: How many nucleated cells were present was estimated from reference gene primer amplification. Some clones are missing from TCRdb's copy, which holds only in-frame ones; the method was immunoSEQ multiplex PCR. The V and J calls and clone size come from that table; D and trimming were worked out from the DNA. The sample includes around 53,000 clones, more than 75% of them seen just once. Sequenced input: peripheral blood. The chain employs TRBV5-5 and TRBJ2-6; possibly TRBD2 for D (6 bases). The receptor was isolated from a man between 50 and 59 years old with acute or convalescent COVID-19. CDR3 protein: CASSLGSNRRVSGANVLTF. Here the CDR3 DNA reads TGTGCCAGCAGCTTGGGATCTAACAGGAGGGTCTCTGGGGCCAACGTCCTGACTTTC.